This T cell receptor beta chain was captured in a study of blood T cell repertoires in COVID-19. Overall study context: Donors in the United States, Italy and Spain gave samples during acute or convalescent COVID-19.

As processed by the authors: Reference gene primer amplification in the assay estimated nucleated cell counts. Data came from immunoSEQ multiplex PCR; TCRdb stores just in-frame clones and leaves some out. D and trimming come from the DNA, and the V and J calls and clone size come from that table. Of 350,000 to 450,000 clones in the sample, roughly 86% are singletons; the top ten hold about 1.9%. CDR1 and CDR2 (germline): SGDLS, YYNGEE. The CDR3 consists of 15 residues. The J segment lost 7 bases and the V segment lost 2 bases, leaving 8 bases of the junction unmatched. Cohorts were assigned according to the clinical history that participants reported.

The TCR originated in a man aged 35 to 55 in a cohort exposed to, infected with or recovered from COVID-19 (not recorded which). This chain joins TRBV9 and TRBJ2-1, with TRBD1 matching 8 bases. Input material: PBMCs or T cells enriched from blood (not recorded which). CDR3 residues: CASSVLGQGKNEQFF. The CDR3 DNA follows: TGTGCCAGCAGCGTTTTAGGACAGGGTAAGAATGAGCAGTTCTTC.